Sequencing of this TCR beta chain was carried out in a study of prognosis after radiotherapy for stage I lung cancer (dated by TCRdb to the early 2020s). Some background on the complete study: Fewer than 20 stage I NSCLC patients were enrolled in Nanjing, China, between early 2018 and early 2019. The cohort included 13 men and more than 5 women, with a median age of roughly 74 years and a range of about 53 to 95 years. In every patient, SBRT was given without any concurrent therapy. Every patient was regarded as medically inoperable, because of comorbidities in some twelve cases and refusal of surgery in roughly seven cases. After SBRT, distant metastases developed in about 20% of the 19 patients at a median of approximately seven months, while the remaining 15 patients had no significant progression. For each of the 20 or so patients, one blood sample was taken before SBRT and one after, so the study sequenced around 40 samples in total. About a dozen patients had adenocarcinoma and seven had squamous cell carcinoma as the tumor histology. Image-guided IMRT or VMAT was used to deliver SBRT in 3 to 5 fractions at a biologically effective dose of at least 100 Gy. Peripheral blood TCR beta repertoires were profiled in stage I NSCLC patients before and after stereotactic body radiotherapy, and the repertoires were related to distant failure. About five patients had oligometastatic NSCLC after surgical resection of the primary tumor, and approximately 13 had newly diagnosed primary stage I lung tumors. Study-wide conclusions, independent of this receptor: TRBV and TRBJ usage frequencies reportedly differed by metastasis status, in two V genes at baseline and in roughly nine V and two J genes after SBRT. No adjustment for multiple comparisons was applied to any of the reported P values. Limitations of the study included a small cohort and short follow-up, and the study findings need independent validation. After SBRT, the number of unique TCR clones decreased (median about 10,000 before versus about 6,900 after; Wilcoxon paired P=0.011). Whether the expanded TCR clones were tumor-specific was not determined. Post-SBRT Shannon entropy and its change from baseline were lower in patients who developed distant metastases; baseline Shannon entropy was not associated with metastases.

In its sample, this clonotype was seen many times. Its antigen specificity is not known. No base-level quality is on record; no much larger clone is a single base apart. Two rounds of multiplex PCR were used to amplify the TCR beta CDR3 region from genomic DNA. In the first round of PCR, primers specific to each TRBV and TRBJ gene were used, and the primer sequences are filed in Chinese patent CN105087789A. The second PCR round used universal primers. The Roche High Pure PCR Template Preparation Kit was used to extract genomic DNA from the frozen PBMCs. Libraries were sequenced paired-end with 151 bp reads on an Illumina HiSeq 3000. The authors processed their data as follows. CutAdapt was used to remove raw reads lacking the multiplex PCR primer sequences. Using PEAR, the high-quality paired reads were merged into contigs. MiXCR assigned TRB V, D and J gene segments to each contig by aligning to reference sequences. To remove sequencing errors, CDR3 sequences were clustered according to base quality and sequence similarity. Shannon entropy normalized by the natural log of productive TCR sequence number was used as the measure of diversity. Clonality was defined as one minus Shannon entropy divided by the natural log of the number of unique clonotypes. The Youden index of ROC curves was used to select progression-free survival cut-offs for repertoire metrics, and analyses were performed in R 3.5.3. The public reads were run again by TCRdb, first through fastp at Q25 and then through MiXCR, and only productive beta chains were kept. Each entry merges the rows of one CDR3 protein and shows their most common DNA and genes. The V and J calls here are based on TCRdb, not the publication. Present in this sample are around 63,000 distinct CDR3 sequences, approximately 26% of which were seen just once. In total, the top ten clones hold 6% to 9% of the sample.

No patient had a history of other malignancies or prior chemotherapy or radiotherapy, and all had node-negative disease on CT and PET/CT. At each of two time points, approximately 5.9 milliliters of peripheral venous blood were collected into EDTA tubes. Ficoll-Paque Plus density-gradient centrifugation was used to isolate PBMCs. Right after collection, samples were kept at -80 degrees C until analysis. The sequences come from PBMCs, collected before or after stereotactic body radiation therapy (not recorded which). The TCR sequence derives from a donor aged 50 or older with non-small cell lung cancer.

The CDR3 reads as follows: CASSPTGSSYNSPLHF. The DNA sequence is TGTGCCAGCTCACCCACAGGGTCCAGCTATAATTCACCCCTCCACTTT. This chain joins TRBV18 to TRBJ1-6; D gene: possibly TRBD1, on 6 matching bases. The V end loses 3 bases and the J end loses 3 bases, and a stretch of 12 bases separates them. From the cysteine up to the phenylalanine, the CDR3 has a length of 16 residues. The only DNA kept is the CDR3, 48 bases in frame from the first base. The germline V gene encodes CDR1 KGHSH and CDR2 LQKENI.